Listed below are T cell receptor beta chains from one sample, sequenced in a study of blood T cell repertoires in COVID-19. Only in-frame clones appear in the TCRdb table, and some are missing; sequencing was by immunoSEQ multiplex PCR. Among around 220,000 clones listed, 70% to 90% were seen once. Source material: peripheral blood. The origin of the receptors is a man aged 18-30 years with active or convalescent COVID-19. The CDR3 runs from the conserved cysteine through the conserved F or W. The D gene is left open where the match is weak. The size field is filled for only some rows; it gives once, few, many or a size class.

J gene: TRBJ1-5
V gene: TRBV4-1
D gene: NA
clone size: NA
CDR3 DNA: TGCGCCAGCAGCCAAGCCTTGTACAAAAATCAGCCCCAGCATTTT
CDR3 protein: CASSQALYKNQPQHF

J gene: TRBJ1-1
V gene: TRBV7-9
D gene: TRBD1
clone size: NA
CDR3 DNA: TGTGCCAGCAGTCCGGACAGGGGGTTTACTGAAGCTTTCTTT
CDR3 protein: CASSPDRGFTEAFF

J gene: TRBJ2-1
V gene: TRBV7-2
D gene: NA
clone size: NA
CDR3 DNA: TGTGCCAGCAGCTTAGGGGTCGGGAGCTCCTACAATGAGCAGTTCTTC
CDR3 protein: CASSLGVGSSYNEQFF

J gene: TRBJ2-7
V gene: TRBV19
D gene: NA
clone size: NA
CDR3 DNA: TGTGCCAGTAGACCTGCGACAGGCCCAGTCTACGAGCAGTACTTC
CDR3 protein: CASRPATGPVYEQYF

J gene: TRBJ1-6
V gene: TRBV18
D gene: NA
clone size: NA
CDR3 DNA: TGTGCCAGCTCACCATCCCAGGTCCCAAATTCACCCCTCCACTTT
CDR3 protein: CASSPSQVPNSPLHF

J gene: TRBJ2-7
V gene: TRBV30
D gene: TRBD2
clone size: NA
CDR3 DNA: TGTGCCTGGAGTGGGCTAGCGGGATCTCTGTACGAGCAGTACTTC
CDR3 protein: CAWSGLAGSLYEQYF

J gene: TRBJ1-5
V gene: TRBV27
D gene: NA
clone size: once
CDR3 DNA: TGTGCCAGCAGCCAACGGGTGTTCCAGCCCCAGCATTTT
CDR3 protein: CASSQRVFQPQHF

J gene: TRBJ2-7
V gene: TRBV7-2
D gene: NA
clone size: NA
CDR3 DNA: TGTGCCAGCAGCTGGGTTAGGCGGGCCCCCTACGAGCAGTACTTC
CDR3 protein: CASSWVRRAPYEQYF

J gene: TRBJ1-6
V gene: TRBV2
D gene: NA
clone size: NA
CDR3 DNA: TGTGCCAGCAGTCAGGCAGGGGATGGGAATTCACCCCTCCACTTT
CDR3 protein: CASSQAGDGNSPLHF

J gene: TRBJ2-2
V gene: TRBV3-1/TRBV3-2
D gene: TRBD2
clone size: NA
CDR3 DNA: TGTGCCAGCAGCCAAGAAGTAGCGGGAAGATCCGGGGAGCTGTTTTTT
CDR3 protein: CASSQEVAGRSGELFF

J gene: TRBJ2-1
V gene: TRBV9
D gene: TRBD2
clone size: NA
CDR3 DNA: TGTGCCAGCAGCGACGGGACTAGCGGGACTAAAAACAATGAGCAGTTCTTC
CDR3 protein: CASSDGTSGTKNNEQFF